This T cell receptor beta chain was documented in a study of cytomegalovirus exposure and HLA in healthy donors. With 4 bases clipped from V and 7 bases from J, the junction kept 12 bases outside the gene matches. The CDR3 length is 16 residues. Germline CDR1 is LGHNA and CDR2 is YNFKEQ. Primers for the PCR totalled 60 Vbeta and 13 Jbeta. Only in-frame clones appear in the TCRdb table, and some are missing; sequencing was by immunoSEQ multiplex PCR. The repertoire has 90,000 to 120,000 clones, less than 80% of them found once; the top ten carry around 4%. The sample comprised PBMCs. J is TRBJ2-1 and V is TRBV4-2, with 8 bases identical to TRBD2. The sequence was collected from a man aged 25 to 40 in good health and CMV-seropositive. The DNA of the CDR3 is TGTGCCAGCAGCCCCAACGGGGGGGGGCCGGGGAATGAGCAGTTCTTC. It encodes CASSPNGGGPGNEQFF.